This T cell receptor beta chain appears in the sequencing data of a study of blood T cell repertoires in COVID-19. This CDR3 contains 13 residues. Trimming shortened V by 8 bases and J by 8 bases, and 16 bases separated the two germline ends. Germline V CDR1 and CDR2: ENHRY, SYGVKD. Patients at the Seattle site were enrolled during active infection and followed longitudinally. Authors' processing steps: Nucleated cell number was recorded as an estimate derived from reference gene primer amplification. Data came from immunoSEQ multiplex PCR; TCRdb stores just in-frame clones and leaves some out. The V and J calls and clone size come from that table; D and trimming were worked out from the DNA. The sample yields roughly 130,000 clones, about nine tenths seen once.

The specimen sequenced was peripheral blood. The J gene is TRBJ2-1, the V gene TRBV10-3; D may be TRBD2 (6 bases). The sequence was collected from a human donor with COVID-19, enrolled during active disease. The donor label of this sample is uncertain. Written as DNA, the CDR3 is TGTGCCATCCGGGACTTAATTGGCTATGAGCAGTTCTTC. It is translated as CAIRDLIGYEQFF.